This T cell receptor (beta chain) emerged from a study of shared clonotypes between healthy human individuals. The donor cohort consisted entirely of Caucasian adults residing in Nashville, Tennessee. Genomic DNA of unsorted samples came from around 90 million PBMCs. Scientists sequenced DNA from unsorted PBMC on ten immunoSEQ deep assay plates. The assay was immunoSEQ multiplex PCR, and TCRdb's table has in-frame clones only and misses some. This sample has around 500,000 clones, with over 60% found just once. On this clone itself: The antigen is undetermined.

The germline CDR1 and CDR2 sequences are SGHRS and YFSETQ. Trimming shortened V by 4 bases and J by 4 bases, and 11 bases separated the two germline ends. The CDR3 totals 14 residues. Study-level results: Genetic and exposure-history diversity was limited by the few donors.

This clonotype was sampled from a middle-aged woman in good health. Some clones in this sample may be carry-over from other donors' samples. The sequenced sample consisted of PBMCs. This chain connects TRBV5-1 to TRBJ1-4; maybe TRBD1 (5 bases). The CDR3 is CASSPTVLNEKLFF. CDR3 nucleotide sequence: TGCGCCAGCAGCCCGACAGTACTTAATGAAAAACTGTTTTTT. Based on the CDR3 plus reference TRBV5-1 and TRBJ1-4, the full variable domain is KAGVTQTPRYLIKTRGQQVTLSCSPISGHRSVSWYQQTPGQGLQFLFEYFSETQRNKGNFPGRFSGRQFSNSRSEMNVSTLELGDSALYLCASSPTVLNEKLFFGSGTQLSVL.